A selection of T cell receptor beta chains follows, all from one sample in a study of T cells after posttransplantation cyclophosphamide. Profiled with immunoSEQ multiplex PCR; TCRdb holds only in-frame clones, not every one. The sample includes 40,000 to 45,000 clones, none of them occurring once. Sequenced input: PBMCs. These TCRs come from a man aged 35 to 55 in good health, CMV-negative, and a related stem cell transplant donor. Both conserved end residues are part of each CDR3. A clone size is listed for some rows: how often the clone was seen (once, few, many), or a class if it is expanded.

V: TRBV10-2; size: .; CDR3: CATALVGLEGEKLFF
V: TRBV27; size: many; CDR3: CASLDGTGGEAFF
V: TRBV11-3; size: .; CDR3: CASSLPGQFAETQYF
V: TRBV19; size: many; CDR3: CASSRPRGALDEKLFF
V: TRBV7-8; size: many; CDR3: CASSFLEPPNEQFF
V: TRBV5-1; size: many; CDR3: CASSPSTGGQPQHF
V: TRBV6-5; size: many; CDR3: CASTKRVGQTEQFF
V: TRBV7-2; size: few; CDR3: CASSLTVTGGLNNEQFF
V: TRBV15; size: few; CDR3: CATSREGSLETQYF
V: TRBV7-9; size: .; CDR3: CASSLVFGRARAQDTQYF
V: TRBV6-1; size: few; CDR3: CASRTGVYSGNTMYF
V: TRBV6-1; size: many; CDR3: CASTRGAGANVLTF
V: TRBV19; size: many; CDR3: CASRNRGEETQYF
V: TRBV2; size: many; CDR3: CASSVQGNTEAFF
V: TRBV4-1; size: many; CDR3: CASSQGPGDNSPLHF
V: TRBV9; size: few; CDR3: CASTREGIYEQFF
V: TRBV2; size: many; CDR3: CATSPSGLSYNEQFF
V: TRBV30; size: many; CDR3: CAWNLHRSKNTGELFF
V: TRBV6-5; size: few; CDR3: CASTSGGAWEQFF
V: TRBV5-1; size: many; CDR3: CASSLGVNEQFF
V: TRBV7-2; size: many; CDR3: CASSSRTGTGYSNQPQHF
V: TRBV19; size: many; CDR3: CASSFDRVSDTQYF
V: TRBV7-9; size: .; CDR3: CASSATDRDSGIETQYF
V: TRBV19; size: many; CDR3: CASSISGLGNQPQHF
V: TRBV19; size: few; CDR3: CASKGEGTSLYGYTF
V: TRBV7-2; size: many; CDR3: CASSLALRRSGNTIYF
V: TRBV11-2; size: few; CDR3: CASSLTGSYNEQFF
V: TRBV7-2; size: many; CDR3: CASSTTDTQYF
V: TRBV6-1; size: many; CDR3: CASSEGVPAGNQPQHF
V: TRBV30; size: .; CDR3: CAWSRLGNEQFF
V: TRBV4-1; size: many; CDR3: CASSHDTSTGELFF
V: TRBV7-3; size: many; CDR3: CASSVGTSGVDEQFF
V: TRBV19; size: many; CDR3: CASSPKQGYNSPLHF
V: TRBV15; size: many; CDR3: CATSGQGTLSEKLFF
V: TRBV6-1; size: .; CDR3: CASSESYEQYF
V: TRBV11-2; size: many; CDR3: CASSFESGTSGRGEQFF
V: TRBV4-1; size: many; CDR3: CASSQDSGAGEQYF
V: TRBV19; size: many; CDR3: CASSRSTATNEKLFF
V: TRBV10-3; size: many; CDR3: CAISAGQGATQETQYF
V: TRBV11-1; size: many; CDR3: CASSLALTSAETQYF
V: TRBV5-5; size: many; CDR3: CASSLRGGVITGELFF
V: TRBV28; size: many; CDR3: CASSSGQGPSTEAFF
V: TRBV7-9; size: many; CDR3: CASSPLTGGNTEAFF
V: TRBV7-2; size: few; CDR3: CASSFTGGETQYF
V: TRBV27; size: many; CDR3: CASRPAGRTEAFF
V: TRBV4-2; size: many; CDR3: CASSQESVGANVLTF
V: TRBV6-1; size: many; CDR3: CASSEWSQGPDTQYF
V: TRBV10-3; size: many; CDR3: CAIKWGTSGNEQFF
V: TRBV7-2; size: many; CDR3: CASSLGGQGDTSYEQYF
V: TRBV5-4; size: many; CDR3: CASSSDYLNTGELFF
V: TRBV5-1; size: few; CDR3: CASSLGQSYNEQFF
V: TRBV7-8; size: many; CDR3: CASSLVRDTAYEQYF
V: TRBV6-1; size: many; CDR3: CASSQGVSYNSPLHF
V: TRBV7-9; size: few; CDR3: CASSLTTGTGTSVEAFF